Included here is one T cell receptor beta chain sequence, with context. The ends were cut back, 5 bases at V and 3 bases at J, with 18 bases in the middle. Germline V gene sequence: CDR1 PRHDT, CDR2 FYEKMQ (reference sequence). The CDR3 has 16 amino acids. Sequencing was performed with immunoSEQ multiplex PCR; in TCRdb, only in-frame clones are kept and a portion is missing. The table has a few hundred thousand clones, 84% seen once. These data originate in a study of blood T cell repertoires in COVID-19. Material for sequencing was peripheral blood. V usage is TRBV13 and J usage is TRBJ2-3, with a possible D match to TRBD2 (8 bases). This receptor was taken from a man aged 40-55 years who had recovered from COVID-19. The CDR3 sequence is CASSAQGTGGTDTQYF. The DNA of the CDR3 is TGTGCCAGCAGCGCACAGGGGACGGGGGGGACAGATACGCAGTATTTT.